A selection of T cell receptor beta chains follows, all from one sample in a study of blood T cells in healthy people across ages. MiXCR, applied by TCRdb to the 5' RACE reads, yields one record per CDR3 protein. The sample includes under 2,000,000 distinct CDR3 sequences, around 48% seen only once; the top ten take around 2.1%. The sample taken for sequencing was blood. These TCRs come from a woman aged 40 to 55 in good health. The CDR3 runs from the conserved cysteine through the conserved F or W. D genes are given only for firm matches. Expanded clones get a size class; other rows say once, few or many, or leave the size out.

clone size	V gene	D gene	J gene	CDR3 DNA	CDR3 protein
-	TRBV20-1	TRBD1	TRBJ1-5	TGCAGTGCTAAAAAGACGACAGGGTTCGGCCAGCCCCAGCATTTT	CSAKKTTGFGQPQHF
few	TRBV2	-	TRBJ2-7	TGTGCCAGCAGGGCCCGGGAAAGCTCCTACGAGCAGTACTTC	CASRARESSYEQYF
-	TRBV7-2	-	TRBJ1-1	TGTGCCAGCAGCTTGTACAGGTACACTGAAGCTTTCTTT	CASSLYRYTEAFF
-	TRBV20-1	-	TRBJ2-1	TGCAGTGCTAGAGACAGCGGCCGCTCCTACAATGAGCAGTTCTTC	CSARDSGRSYNEQFF
few	TRBV5-1	-	TRBJ2-5	TGCGCCAGCAGCTTTGGTTTTGGGGAGACCCAGTACTTC	CASSFGFGETQYF
-	TRBV5-1	-	TRBJ2-5	TGCGCCAGCAGTGTTCCCCAAGAGACCCAGTACTTC	CASSVPQETQYF
-	TRBV9	TRBD1	TRBJ2-5	TGTGCCAGCAGCGAGGGACAGATCCAAGAGACCCAGTACTTC	CASSEGQIQETQYF
-	TRBV28	-	TRBJ2-1	TGTGCCAGCAGTTCCCGTGGAGGGGCCCCTCCTAATGAGCAGTTCTTC	CASSSRGGAPPNEQFF
-	TRBV6-1	-	TRBJ1-2	TGTGCCAGCAGTGCCAGGCCCTATGGCTACACCTTC	CASSARPYGYTF
-	TRBV6-5	TRBD2	TRBJ2-5	TGCGCCAGCAGGGGACTAGCGGGGTACAATGAGCAGTACTTC	CASRGLAGYNEQYF
-	TRBV6-6	-	TRBJ2-5	TGTGCCAGCAGTCTCTTCGGGGAGGGGGCTGGAGAGACCCAGTACTTC	CASSLFGEGAGETQYF
few	TRBV15	TRBD2	TRBJ2-3	TGTGCCACCAGCGGCCTATTTTCCGGGGGGGCTAGCACAGATACGCAGTATTTT	CATSGLFSGGASTDTQYF
-	TRBV5-1	TRBD2	TRBJ2-3	TGCGCCAGCAGCGGCGGGGGGGGATCACGCACAGATACGCAGTATTTT	CASSGGGGSRTDTQYF
few	TRBV29-1	TRBD1	TRBJ2-7	TGCAGCGTGGGGACAGGGAGACACGAGCAGTACTTC	CSVGTGRHEQYF
-	TRBV4-3	-	TRBJ2-5	TGCGCCAGCAGCCAAGATCGCTCGGGACGCACCAACCTGTACTTC	CASSQDRSGRTNLYF
-	TRBV10-3	-	TRBJ2-5	TGTGCCATCAAAACAGAAGAGACCCAGTACTTC	CAIKTEETQYF
-	TRBV14	-	TRBJ2-7	TGTGCCGGCAGCCGTCGACAGGGACTCTACGAGCAGTACTTC	CAGSRRQGLYEQYF